The next 27 T cell receptor beta chains were all read from a single sample in a study of shared clonotypes between healthy human individuals. Naivety among CD8 cells was defined by CD45RO negativity and positive CCR7 selection, thereby excluding terminally differentiated effector memory CD45RA+ cells. Data came from immunoSEQ multiplex PCR; TCRdb stores just in-frame clones and leaves some out. The repertoire holds under 2,000,000 clones, with just under 95% as singletons. Input material: naive CD8+ T cells sorted from blood. The receptors were gathered from a young man in good health.

In regard to this clone: This sample also contains other DNA sequences that code for the same CDR3. For the CDR3, the DNA is TGTGCCAGCAGCTTGGAGGACGAGCAGTACTTC. Its protein product is CASSLEDEQYF. The chain is built from TRBV13 and TRBJ2-7, with D perhaps matching TRBD2 (5 bases). Looked up from germline, CDR1 is PRHDT and CDR2 is FYEKMQ (reference sequence). The CDR3 sequence is 11 residues long. The V end was cut by 3 bases, the J end by 5 bases, with 5 bases between.

This chain joins TRBV6-1 and TRBJ2-1; TRBD2 matches 9 bases. Trimming removed 3 bases from V and 2 bases from J; junction bases left unmatched: 2. The V gene's germline CDR1 is MNHNS and CDR2 SASEGT. The CDR3 is made up of 15 amino acids. The CDR3 bases are TGTGCCAGCAGTGACTTAGCGGGGGCCTACAATGAGCAGTTCTTC. This sequence encodes CASSDLAGAYNEQFF.

Regarding this clone: In the same sample, other DNA sequences code for this CDR3. The chain joins TRBV6-5 to TRBJ1-6, with D possibly being TRBD1 (5 bases). The CDR3 runs 14 residues. Trimming pared 0 bases from V and 10 bases from J, leaving 10 bases between. CDR1 and CDR2 from the germline V gene are MNHEY and SVGAGI. Here the CDR3 reads CASSYSGGNSPLHF. The DNA of the CDR3 is TGTGCCAGCAGTTACTCGGGGGGAAACTCACCCCTCCACTTT.

J is TRBJ2-1 and V is TRBV7-9; D not certain. Germline assignment: CDR1 SEHNR and CDR2 FQNEAQ (reference sequence). The germline V and J ends were trimmed by 3 bases and 9 bases, with 3 bases remaining between them. CDR3 size: 10 residues. CDR3 loop: CASSFSEQFF. The CDR3 DNA follows: TGTGCCAGCAGCTTTAGTGAGCAGTTCTTC. The full variable domain, with the rest looked up from reference TRBV7-9 and TRBJ2-1, is DTGVSQNPRHKITKRGQNVTFRCDPISEHNRLYWYRQTLGQGPEFLTYFQNEAQLEKSRLLSDRFSAERPKGSFSTLEIQRTEQGDSAMYLCASSFSEQFFGPGTRLTVL.

Concerning this clone: The sample holds other DNA sequences that translate to the same CDR3. The chain links TRBV6-5 to TRBJ1-5; D gene uncertain. The CDR3 runs 14 residues. Trimming pared 2 bases from V and 3 bases from J, leaving 8 bases between. Germline V lookup: CDR1 MNHEY, CDR2 SVGAGI. In DNA, the CDR3 is TGTGCCAGCAGTTACGACGGTTACAATCAGCCCCAGCATTTT. Amino acid sequence: CASSYDGYNQPQHF.

Notes on this clone: Other nucleotide sequences from this sample produce the same CDR3. This chain uses TRBV27 with TRBJ2-7, with D hard to call. The CDR3 sequence is 14 residues long. From germline, CDR1 is MNHEY and CDR2 SMNVEV (reference sequence). V was shortened by 0 bases and J by 2 bases, with 8 bases between the two germline ends. CDR3 loop: CASSLSGPTYEQYF. The CDR3 DNA reads as TGTGCCAGCAGTTTATCTGGACCGACCTACGAGCAGTACTTC.

J is TRBJ2-7 and V is TRBV28; D could derive from TRBD1 or TRBD2 (5 bases each). The V gene's germline CDR1 is MDHEN and CDR2 SYDVKM. The CDR3 contains 15 residues. The V and J ends lost 3 bases and 6 bases respectively, with 18 bases between them. The CDR3 protein is CASSLPPGVGLEQYF. The CDR3 DNA reads as TGTGCCAGCAGTTTGCCCCCCGGGGTGGGGCTCGAGCAGTACTTC.

The genes are TRBV4-3 and TRBJ2-7; the match to TRBD1 covers 8 bases. Germline V gene data show CDR1 as LGHNA and CDR2 as YSLEER. The length of the CDR3 is 16 residues. Trimming removed 0 bases from V and 6 bases from J; junction bases left unmatched: 10. This chain's CDR3 is CASSQDWGQATREQYF. CDR3 nucleotides: TGCGCCAGCAGCCAAGATTGGGGACAGGCGACACGCGAGCAGTACTTC.

This clone was detected a few times. This chain links TRBV12-5 with TRBJ1-4; no definite D call. V lost 1 base and J lost 0, with 15 bases in between. CDR1 is LGHNT, CDR2 FRNRAP, per germline. There are 18 residues in the CDR3. CDR3 sequence reads: CASGLGWTDSATNEKLFF. DNA of the CDR3: TGTGCTAGTGGTTTGGGGTGGACGGACTCTGCAACTAATGAAAAACTGTTTTTT.

The genes are TRBV6-5 and TRBJ2-7; D call uncertain. Trimming shortened V by 4 bases and J by 3 bases, and 13 bases separated the two germline ends. CDR1 is MNHEY and CDR2 is SVGAGI in the germline V gene. The CDR3 totals 14 residues. CDR3 loop: CASSLMPGDYEQYF. CDR3 sequence (DNA): TGTGCCAGCAGTTTAATGCCAGGCGACTACGAGCAGTACTTC.

The chain combines TRBV11-2 with TRBJ2-7; D unclear. V lost 0 bases to trimming and J lost 5 bases, with 8 bases between them. This CDR3 has 13 amino acids. Germline values: CDR1 SGHAT, CDR2 FQNNGV. The CDR3 is CASSLEYPDEQYF. For the CDR3, the DNA is TGTGCCAGCAGCTTAGAGTACCCCGACGAGCAGTACTTC.

The CDR3 DNA sequence: TGTGCCCCACCTTTCGGGGCACCAATTCTGAATTCACCCCTCCACTTT. It is translated as CAPPFGAPILNSPLHF. The rearrangement links TRBV19 to TRBJ1-6; perhaps TRBD1 as D (5 bases). The CDR3 covers 16 residues. Germline V gene data show CDR1 as LNHDA and CDR2 as SQIVND (reference sequence). Between the trimmed V and J ends, which lost 11 bases and 7 bases, there was a span of 24 bases.

The chain uses TRBV29-1 and TRBJ2-3; D call uncertain. Germline V lookup: CDR1 SQVTM, CDR2 ANQGSEA. The CDR3 sequence is 13 residues long. The ends were cut back, 2 bases at V and 6 bases at J, with 12 bases in the middle. The CDR3 loop is CSVETGLMDTQYF. The CDR3 nucleotides read TGCAGCGTTGAAACGGGTTTAATGGATACGCAGTATTTT.

V and J are TRBV4-3 and TRBJ1-1, with 8 bases aligning to TRBD1. CDR1 is LGHNA, CDR2 YSLEER, per germline. The J segment lost 1 base and the V segment lost 1 base, leaving 8 bases of the junction unmatched. The CDR3 runs 17 residues. CDR3 in amino acids: CASSQGRTGRENTEAFF. DNA for the CDR3: TGCGCCAGCAGCCAAGGTAGGACAGGGAGGGAGAACACTGAAGCTTTCTTT.

This clone appeared a few times. J is TRBJ2-7 and V is TRBV21-1; no check of the table's D call, TRBD2, against the DNA was made. TRBV21-1 is classified as a pseudogene. The CDR3 totals 14 residues. The CDR3 coding sequence is TGTGCCAGCAGCAAAGAGTCCATAGACTACGAGCAGTACTTC. This sequence encodes CASSKESIDYEQYF.

The chain is built from TRBV28 and TRBJ2-7; no definite D call. The V and J ends lost 4 bases and 3 bases respectively, with 10 bases between them. Looked up from germline, CDR1 is MDHEN and CDR2 is SYDVKM. The CDR3 spans 13 residues. CDR3 bases: TGTGCCAGCAGTTCCTTCCTCGTCTACGAGCAGTACTTC. It translates to CASSSFLVYEQYF.

The V call is TRBV5-4, the J call TRBJ1-4, with D tentatively TRBD1 (5 bases). V dropped 1 base and J dropped 7 bases, with 8 bases sitting between them. CDR1 and CDR2 from the germline V gene are SGHNT and YYREEE (reference sequence). This CDR3 comprises 13 residues. CDR3 bases: TGTGCCAGCAGCTTGCAAGGGGCTGAAAAACTGTTTTTT. It translates to CASSLQGAEKLFF.

The chain recombines TRBV6-6 with TRBJ2-3; D gene uncertain. This CDR3 is 10 amino acids long. The V end lost 4 bases, the J end lost 4 bases, and 0 bases lay between the germline ends. Germline CDR1 MNHNY, CDR2 SVGAGI (reference sequence). The CDR3 DNA sequence: TGTGCCAGCAGTTCAGATACGCAGTATTTT. Translation gives CASSSDTQYF.

As regards this clone: Other DNA sequences in this specimen translate into the identical CDR3. This rearrangement joins TRBV13 to TRBJ2-7; D is uncertain. Deletions cut 0 bases from V and 3 bases from J, with 9 bases between. The germline V gene encodes CDR1 PRHDT and CDR2 FYEKMQ (reference sequence). CDR3 length: 14 amino acids. CDR3 residues: CASSLGRRSYEQYF. In DNA form, the CDR3 reads TGTGCCAGCAGCTTAGGCAGGCGGAGCTACGAGCAGTACTTC.

A word on this clone: This same CDR3 is encoded by further DNA sequences in the sample. The rearrangement uses TRBV27 and TRBJ2-3; D unresolved. The CDR3 is 11 amino acids. Germline loops: CDR1 MNHEY, CDR2 SMNVEV (reference sequence). The V end was cut by 8 bases, the J end by 3 bases, with 6 bases between. This chain's CDR3 is CASGRTDTQYF. The CDR3 DNA is TGTGCCAGCGGCCGGACAGATACGCAGTATTTT.

V and J are TRBV5-1 and TRBJ2-7; the match to TRBD2 covers 11 bases. J lost 6 bases, V lost 5 bases, and 10 bases had no gene match. CDR1 and CDR2 from the germline V gene are SGHRS and YFSETQ. The CDR3 is 15 amino acids. In nucleotides, the CDR3 is TGCGCCAGCAGTTCCTTAGCGGGGGGGCCCGGCGAGCAGTACTTC. This codes for CASSSLAGGPGEQYF. Complete variable domain (other parts from reference TRBV5-1 and TRBJ2-7): KAGVTQTPRYLIKTRGQQVTLSCSPISGHRSVSWYQQTPGQGLQFLFEYFSETQRNKGNFPGRFSGRQFSNSRSEMNVSTLELGDSALYLCASSSLAGGPGEQYFGPGTRLTVT.

Concerning this clone itself: The identical CDR3 is also encoded by other nucleotide sequences in the sample. This chain uses TRBV11-2 with TRBJ2-7; TRBD1 agrees at 8 bases. Trimming removed 1 base from V and 4 bases from J; junction bases left unmatched: 3. This CDR3 has 14 residues. Germline loops: CDR1 SGHAT, CDR2 FQNNGV. The CDR3 DNA is TGTGCCAGCAGCTTAGTTGGACAGGGTTACGAGCAGTACTTC. Translating it yields CASSLVGQGYEQYF.

V is TRBV2 and J is TRBJ2-2; the D gene could be TRBD1 or TRBD2 (5 bases each). The CDR3 sequence is 17 residues long. CDR1 is SNHLY, CDR2 FYNNEI, per germline. V gave up 3 bases and J gave up 4 bases, with 18 bases separating them. CDR3 sequence reads: CASSDPNGGEGTGELFF. In DNA, the CDR3 is TGTGCCAGCAGTGATCCCAATGGGGGAGAAGGCACCGGGGAGCTGTTTTTT.

The chain uses TRBV2 and TRBJ2-1; TRBD2 matches 8 bases. Germline assignment: CDR1 SNHLY and CDR2 FYNNEI. The V segment lost 0 bases and the J segment 9 bases; nucleotides outside the gene matches: 7. This CDR3 is built from 15 residues. The CDR3 DNA is TGTGCCAGCAGTGAAGCGGGCGGGGGGCGTGGTGAGCAGTTCTTC. As protein: CASSEAGGGRGEQFF.

The rearrangement joins TRBV2 to TRBJ2-7, with 11 bases matching TRBD1. The V gene end was trimmed by 3 bases and the J gene end by 7 bases; junction bases not matched to a gene: 5. The germline CDR1 and CDR2 sequences are SNHLY and FYNNEI. The CDR3 extends over 14 amino acids. The CDR3 spells CASSEGQGGREQYF. CDR3 coding DNA: TGTGCCAGCAGTGAGGGACAGGGGGGGAGGGAGCAGTACTTC.

The V gene is TRBV4-3, the J gene TRBJ1-2; D is possibly TRBD1 (5 bases). This CDR3 comprises 13 residues. CDR1 and CDR2 (germline): LGHNA, YSLEER. V lost 4 bases and J lost 2, with 8 bases in between. The CDR3 spells CASSPGSNYGYTF. The CDR3 DNA reads TGCGCCAGCAGCCCAGGGTCGAACTATGGCTACACCTTC.

The chain joins TRBV27 to TRBJ1-2, with TRBD1 matching 9 bases. Trimming at V came to 4 bases and at J to 3 bases, leaving 12 bases not matched to a gene. CDR3 length: 17 residues. Germline values: CDR1 MNHEY, CDR2 SMNVEV (reference sequence). CDR3 loop: CASSSKTGGPRDYGYTF. As DNA, the CDR3 is TGTGCCAGCAGTTCCAAGACAGGGGGGCCCCGGGACTATGGCTACACCTTC.